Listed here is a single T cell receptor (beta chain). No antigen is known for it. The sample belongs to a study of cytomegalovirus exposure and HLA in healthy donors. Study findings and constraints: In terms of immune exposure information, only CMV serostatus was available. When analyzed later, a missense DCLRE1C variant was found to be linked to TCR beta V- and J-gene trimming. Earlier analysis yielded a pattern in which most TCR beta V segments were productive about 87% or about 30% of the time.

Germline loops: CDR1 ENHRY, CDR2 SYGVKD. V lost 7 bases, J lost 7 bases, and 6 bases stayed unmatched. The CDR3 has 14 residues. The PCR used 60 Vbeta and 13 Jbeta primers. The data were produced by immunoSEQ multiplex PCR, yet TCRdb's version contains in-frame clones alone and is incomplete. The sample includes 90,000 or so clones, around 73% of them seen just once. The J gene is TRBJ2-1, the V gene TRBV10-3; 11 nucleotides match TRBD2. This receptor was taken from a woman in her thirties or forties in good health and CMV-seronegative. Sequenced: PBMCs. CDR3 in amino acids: CAITGTSGGNEQFF. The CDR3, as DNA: TGTGCCATCACTGGGACTAGCGGAGGGAATGAGCAGTTCTTC.